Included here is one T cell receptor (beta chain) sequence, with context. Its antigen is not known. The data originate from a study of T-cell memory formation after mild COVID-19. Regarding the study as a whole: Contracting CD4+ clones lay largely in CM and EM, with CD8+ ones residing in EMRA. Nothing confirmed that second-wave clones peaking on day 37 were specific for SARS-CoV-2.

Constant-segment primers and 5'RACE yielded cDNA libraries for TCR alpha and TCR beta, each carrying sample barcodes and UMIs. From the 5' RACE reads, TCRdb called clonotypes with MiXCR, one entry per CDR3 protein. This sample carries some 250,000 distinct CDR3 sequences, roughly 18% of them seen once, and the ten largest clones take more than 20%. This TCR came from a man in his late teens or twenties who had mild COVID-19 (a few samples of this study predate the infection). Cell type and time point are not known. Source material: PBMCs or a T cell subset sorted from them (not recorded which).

For the CDR3, the DNA is TGCGCCAGCAGCATACAGACAGGGTACGAGCAGTACGTC. Its protein is CASSIQTGYEQYV. The V and J genes are TRBV5-1 and TRBJ2-7; 7 nucleotides line up with TRBD1. V lost 4 bases to trimming and J lost 4 bases; unmatched junction nucleotides: 5. This CDR3 has 13 amino acids. CDR1 is SGHRS and CDR2 is YFSETQ in the germline V gene.